A single sample gave rise to the 25 T cell receptor beta chains below, sequenced in a study of control samples from healthy donors and cancer patients. Method: immunoSEQ multiplex PCR; TCRdb's copy keeps in-frame clones and lacks some. Of around 22,000 clones in the sample, approximately 85% were seen once. The source material was PBMCs. These receptors all come from a man in his fifties or sixties with head and neck cancer.

J is TRBJ2-3 and V is TRBV30; D might be TRBD1 (5 bases). The germline V gene has CDR1 GTSNPN and CDR2 SVGIG (reference sequence). The CDR3 runs to 12 residues. V was trimmed by 8 bases and J by 6 bases, leaving 15 bases between them. As DNA, the CDR3 is TGTGCCACGAAGGGGTTAGGGGATACGCAGTATTTT. It is translated as CATKGLGDTQYF.

This clone was detected only once. The chain recombines TRBV3-1 (or the pseudogene TRBV3-2) with TRBJ1-6, with 8 bases that match TRBD1. The CDR3 has 16 residues. V lost 7 bases and J lost 11; bases outside the gene matches: 16. In germline, CDR1 is LGHDT, CDR2 YNNKEL (reference sequence). The CDR3 protein is CASIYHGQGDSPPLHF. CDR3 coding DNA: TGTGCCAGCATCTACCACGGACAGGGAGATTCGCCACCCCTCCACTTT.

This clone was seen only once. The same CDR3 is also encoded by other DNA sequences in this sample. The CDR3 is CASSFEGGETQYF. The CDR3 DNA reads TGTGCCAGCAGCTTTGAAGGTGGTGAGACCCAGTACTTC. The chain combines TRBV5-4 with TRBJ2-5; no clear D. The germline gives CDR1 SGHNT, CDR2 YYREEE (reference sequence). V was shortened by 2 bases and J by 5 bases, with 10 bases between the two germline ends. The CDR3 is 13 residues long. Based on the CDR3 plus reference TRBV5-4 and TRBJ2-5, the full variable domain is ETGVTQSPTHLIKTRGQQVTLRCSSQSGHNTVSWYQQALGQGPQFIFQYYREEENGRGNFPPRFSGLQFPNYSSELNVNALELDDSALYLCASSFEGGETQYFGPGTRLLVL.

V and J are TRBV29-1 and TRBJ2-1; D not certain. The V end was cut by 3 bases, the J end by 4 bases, with 10 bases between. Germline values: CDR1 SQVTM, CDR2 ANQGSEA. The CDR3 is made up of 13 amino acids. The CDR3 DNA sequence: TGCAGCGTTGATCGGACCACATACAATGAGCAGTTCTTC. Amino acids: CSVDRTTYNEQFF.

This chain connects TRBV5-1 to TRBJ2-1, with 7 bases fitting TRBD2. In germline, CDR1 is SGHRS, CDR2 YFSETQ. The CDR3 has 17 residues. The trim removed 1 base at V and 7 bases at J, leaving 14 bases unmatched. CDR3 protein: CASSLYPAAGEANEQFF. The CDR3 DNA sequence: TGCGCCAGCAGCTTGTACCCGGCGGCGGGAGAGGCGAATGAGCAGTTCTTC.

This rearrangement joins TRBV9 to TRBJ1-2, with D possibly matching TRBD1 (5 bases). V was cut by 1 base and J by 2 bases, with 9 bases left in between. The germline CDR1 and CDR2 sequences are SGDLS and YYNGEE. CDR3 size: 14 residues. CDR3 amino acids: CASSVTPGNYGYTF. CDR3 bases: TGTGCCAGCAGCGTAACCCCAGGGAACTATGGCTACACCTTC. The full variable domain, completed using reference TRBV9 and TRBJ1-2, is DSGVTQTPKHLITATGQRVTLRCSPRSGDLSVYWYQQSLDQGLQFLIQYYNGEERAKGNILERFSAQQFPDLHSELNLSSLELGDSALYFCASSVTPGNYGYTFGSGTRLTVV.

The chain combines TRBV4-2 with TRBJ1-2, with D unresolved. The CDR3 runs 8 residues. Germline V CDR1 and CDR2: LGHNA, YNFKEQ. The V gene lost 9 bases and the J gene lost 14 bases, with 10 bases spanning the gap. Written as DNA, the CDR3 is TGTGCCAGTCCTGGCGGGACCTTC. This encodes CASPGGTF.

J is TRBJ2-3 and V is TRBV3-1 (or the pseudogene TRBV3-2); TRBD2 is a possible D gene (5 bases). Per germline, CDR1 LGHDT and CDR2 YNNKEL (reference sequence). The V gene lost 0 bases and the J gene lost 10 bases, with 11 bases spanning the gap. The CDR3 runs to 13 residues. CDR3 residues: CASSQELGKPQYF. The CDR3 DNA is TGTGCCAGCAGCCAAGAACTAGGAAAGCCGCAGTATTTT.

The chain has TRBV5-1 and TRBJ2-1; D is uncertain. The germline V gene encodes CDR1 SGHRS and CDR2 YFSETQ. V was shortened by 4 bases and J by 0 bases, with 14 bases between the two germline ends. The CDR3 is 16 residues long. CDR3 bases: TGCGCCAGCAGCCTCTTGGCAGCGAGCTCCTACAATGAGCAGTTCTTC. Translated, it gives CASSLLAASSYNEQFF.

This clone was observed a handful of times. V usage is TRBV5-4 and J usage is TRBJ2-3; no definite D call. The V gene's germline CDR1 is SGHNT and CDR2 YYREEE (reference sequence). Trimming left V 1 base short and J 5 bases short, with 11 bases between. This CDR3 is built from 14 residues. The CDR3 spells CASSLLGRGDTQYF. The CDR3 region has the DNA TGTGCCAGCAGCTTGTTAGGTAGAGGAGATACGCAGTATTTT.

The gene calls are TRBV6-1 and TRBJ1-1, with D perhaps TRBD1 (5 bases). The CDR3 contains 17 residues. Germline assignment: CDR1 MNHNS and CDR2 SASEGT. Trimming pared 2 bases from V and 1 base from J, leaving 17 bases between. CDR3 in amino acids: CASSEWVEGPGNTEAFF. The CDR3 region has the DNA TGTGCCAGCAGTGAATGGGTTGAGGGGCCGGGGAACACTGAAGCTTTCTTT.

The chain is built from TRBV10-2 and TRBJ1-2; possibly TRBD1 for D (5 bases). Trimming removed 2 bases from V and 8 bases from J, with 15 bases in between. Germline V lookup: CDR1 WSHSY, CDR2 SAAADI. CDR3 length equals 14 residues. The CDR3 here is CASSEVQGSHGYTF. CDR3 nucleotide sequence: TGCGCCAGCAGTGAGGTTCAGGGTAGTCACGGCTACACCTTC.

This chain uses TRBV18 with TRBJ2-2; 7 nucleotides align to TRBD1. Germline CDR1 KGHSH, CDR2 LQKENI. V was pared by 2 bases and J by 3 bases, with 6 bases of the junction left unmatched. The CDR3 runs 16 residues. The CDR3 loop reads CASSPSDRLYTGELFF. DNA for the CDR3: TGTGCCAGCTCACCATCGGACAGGTTATACACCGGGGAGCTGTTTTTT.

The V gene is TRBV13, the J gene TRBJ2-3; 7 nucleotides align to TRBD2. The germline V gene encodes CDR1 PRHDT and CDR2 FYEKMQ (reference sequence). With 2 bases clipped from V and 8 bases from J, the junction kept 13 bases outside the gene matches. The CDR3 consists of 16 residues. CDR3 sequence (DNA): TGTGCCAGCAGCTTACGTAGCAGCGCGGGGGTGGGTACGCAGTATTTT. Translation gives CASSLRSSAGVGTQYF.

This sequence joins TRBV7-3 and TRBJ2-1, with 8 bases aligning to TRBD2. The CDR3 runs to 14 residues. The junction had 6 bases not matched to a gene; V was cut back by 4 bases and J by 7 bases. Looked up from germline, CDR1 is SGHTA and CDR2 is FQGTGA. The CDR3 bases are TGTGCCAGCAGCTCCCCCTCGGGGGGGAATGAGCAGTTCTTC. Its protein is CASSSPSGGNEQFF.

This chain connects TRBV7-9 to TRBJ2-3; 9 nucleotides agree with TRBD2. This CDR3 region has 18 residues. CDR1 is SEHNR, CDR2 FQNEAQ, per germline (reference sequence). V dropped 5 bases and J dropped 6; count of bases not matched to a gene: 18. CDR3 coding DNA: TGTGCCAGCAGCATTCTAGCGGGACATAAGGTCTCTCTGGATACGCAGTATTTT. The encoded protein is CASSILAGHKVSLDTQYF.

V is TRBV7-6 and J is TRBJ2-7; 9 bases align to TRBD1. Trimming at V came to 5 bases and at J to 1 base, leaving 6 bases not matched to a gene. This CDR3 has 15 amino acids. Germline assignment: CDR1 SGHVS and CDR2 FNYEAQ. In nucleotides, the CDR3 is TGTGCCAGCAGCACCGGACAGGGGATTTCCTACGAGCAGTACTTC. Its translation is CASSTGQGISYEQYF.

The chain has TRBV6-2 or TRBV6-3 and TRBJ1-1; TRBD1 might be the D (6 bases). The V gene's germline CDR1 is MNHEY and CDR2 SVGEGT. The germline V and J ends were trimmed by 5 bases and 6 bases, with 19 bases remaining between them. The CDR3 has 15 amino acids. CDR3 nucleotide sequence: TGTGCCAGCAGTCGGAGGGGGGGTGTTCGCCCTGAAGCTTTCTTT. Translating it yields CASSRRGGVRPEAFF.

This clone was picked up one time. The J gene is TRBJ1-1, the V gene TRBV19; 12 positions agree with TRBD1. CDR1 and CDR2 from the germline V gene are LNHDA and SQIVND (reference sequence). The CDR3 is 16 amino acids. V was pared by 5 bases and J by 3 bases, with 7 bases of the junction left unmatched. CDR3 loop: CASSPGGTGGYTEAFF. The DNA of the CDR3 is TGTGCCAGTAGTCCCGGGGGGACAGGGGGCTACACTGAAGCTTTCTTT. The whole variable domain, remainder taken from reference TRBV19 and TRBJ1-1, is DGGITQSPKYLFRKEGQNVTLSCEQNLNHDAMYWYRQDPGQGLRLIYYSQIVNDFQKGDIAEGYSVSREKKESFPLTVTSAQKNPTAFYLCASSPGGTGGYTEAFFGQGTRLTVV.

This rearrangement joins TRBV13 to TRBJ1-5, with TRBD1 matching 8 bases. With V trimmed by 5 bases and J by 8 bases, 8 bases remained unmatched. Germline V gene lookup returns CDR1 PRHDT and CDR2 FYEKMQ (reference sequence). CDR3 length equals 14 residues. The CDR3 nucleotides read TGTGCCAGCAGCCTACGGACAGGGATGGAGCCCCAGCATTTT. Its protein product is CASSLRTGMEPQHF.

J is TRBJ1-6 and V is TRBV6-1, with 7 bases identical to TRBD1. Germline assignment: CDR1 MNHNS and CDR2 SASEGT. This CDR3 contains 15 residues. The trim removed 3 bases at V and 7 bases at J, leaving 6 bases unmatched. CDR3 protein: CASSDRTGSNSPLHF. CDR3 DNA sequence: TGTGCCAGCAGTGACCGGACAGGTTCGAATTCACCCCTCCACTTT.

This clone was seen just once. Other nucleotide sequences in the sample specify the same CDR3. The V call is TRBV20-1, the J call TRBJ1-1; D is undetermined. The germline V gene has CDR1 DFQATT and CDR2 SNEGSKA (reference sequence). This CDR3 comprises 12 residues. V lost 3 bases to trimming and J lost 5 bases, with 10 bases between them. DNA for the CDR3: TGCAGTGCTAGTCCCGGAGGGACTGAAGCTTTCTTT. Translated, it gives CSASPGGTEAFF.

The chain links TRBV5-5 to TRBJ2-7, with D possibly being TRBD1 (5 bases). The CDR3 runs to 13 residues. The V gene lost 1 base and the J gene lost 6 bases, with 11 bases spanning the gap. Germline-derived CDR1 and CDR2 are SGHKS and YYEKEE (reference sequence). The DNA of the CDR3 is TGTGCCAGCAGCTTGCAGGGTTTAACCGAGCAGTACTTC. Amino acid sequence: CASSLQGLTEQYF.

The chain joins TRBV5-1 to TRBJ2-3; D call uncertain. Germline-derived CDR1 and CDR2 are SGHRS and YFSETQ. V was clipped by 4 bases and J by 2 bases, with 17 bases between them. This CDR3 contains 16 residues. CDR3: CASSQWLRFYTDTQYF. The CDR3 DNA is TGCGCCAGCAGCCAGTGGTTGAGGTTCTACACAGATACGCAGTATTTT.

The chain is built from TRBV25-1 and TRBJ1-4, with D hard to call. This CDR3 is built from 16 residues. Germline lookup yields CDR1 MGHDK and CDR2 SYGVNS. V lost 3 bases and J lost 1, with 12 bases in between. The CDR3 spells CASSDLMTVTNEKLFF. The CDR3, as DNA: TGTGCCAGCAGTGATTTGATGACCGTAACTAATGAAAAACTGTTTTTT.